The 27 T cell receptor beta chains reported below all come from one sample, sequenced in a study of post-analysis software for immune sequencing data. The study's findings and limits: Among roughly five TRBV segments more frequent in patients than controls were TRBV5-6, TRBV5-1 and TRBV20-1.

Antigens for these TCRs are unknown. TCR beta cDNA libraries included unique molecular identifiers. TCRdb re-called the PCR reads with MiXCR, one entry per CDR3 protein. The repertoire includes hundreds of thousands of distinct CDR3 sequences, approximately 53% of them detected once, and over 4% sits in the top ten. The source material was blood. All receptors come from a girl between 5 and 17 years old with multiple sclerosis.

This clonotype was seen only a few times. The chain combines TRBV6-1 with TRBJ2-7, with TRBD1 matching 9 bases. The germline CDR1 and CDR2 sequences are MNHNS and SASEGT. The CDR3 has 13 residues. V trimming: 0 bases; J trimming: 7 bases; junction bases outside the gene matches: 1. In DNA, the CDR3 is TGTGCCAGCAGTGAAGCGGGACAGGGAGAGCAGTACTTC. Encoded protein: CASSEAGQGEQYF.

This rearrangement joins TRBV5-6 to TRBJ2-7, with a weak D call TRBD1 (6 bases). With 2 bases removed from V and 5 bases from J, the gap between germline ends came to 14 bases. The germline V gene has CDR1 SGHDT and CDR2 YYEEEE. The CDR3 totals 14 residues. CDR3 protein: CASSFRGAENEQYF. The CDR3 nucleotides are TGTGCCAGCAGCTTCAGGGGAGCTGAGAACGAGCAGTACTTC.

This clonotype occurred a few times. This chain connects TRBV7-9 to TRBJ2-7, with D perhaps matching TRBD1 (8 bases). CDR1 and CDR2 (germline): SEHNR, FQNEAQ (reference sequence). The CDR3 runs to 16 residues. V lost 6 bases and J 6 bases, leaving 24 bases between the germline ends. The DNA of the CDR3 is TGTGCCAGCAGTGACACAGGGGGAGCGGGGCAAGTCGAGCAGTACTTC. The encoded protein is CASSDTGGAGQVEQYF.

The chain links TRBV20-1 to TRBJ2-1, with 11 bases matching TRBD2. This CDR3 comprises 17 residues. Germline CDR1 DFQATT, CDR2 SNEGSKA (reference sequence). Losses at the gene ends were 0 bases for V and 5 bases for J; bases not matched to a gene: 9. The CDR3 reads CSARDDSGGAMDNEQFF. The DNA of the CDR3 is TGCAGTGCTAGAGATGATAGCGGGGGGGCAATGGACAATGAGCAGTTCTTC.

The chain employs TRBV5-1 and TRBJ1-2; D gene unclear. CDR1 is SGHRS, CDR2 YFSETQ, per germline. CDR3 size: 15 residues. V lost 1 base to trimming and J lost 4 bases, with 14 bases between them. CDR3 region: CASSLKGQYSYGYTF. CDR3 in DNA: TGCGCCAGCAGCTTGAAGGGCCAATACAGCTATGGCTACACCTTC.

The chain uses TRBV10-3 and TRBJ2-5; 11 bases match TRBD2. Germline V gene sequence: CDR1 ENHRY, CDR2 SYGVKD. Losses at the gene ends were 8 bases for V and 3 bases for J; bases not matched to a gene: 17. This CDR3 is built from 18 residues. As DNA, the CDR3 is TGTGCCATCGGGGATTGGGTTTTTACTAGCGGGAGTAAAGAGACCCAGTACTTC. Its translation: CAIGDWVFTSGSKETQYF.

The chain uses TRBV5-1 and TRBJ1-6; TRBD1 is a possible D gene (5 bases). Germline V CDR1 and CDR2: SGHRS, YFSETQ. CDR3 size: 15 residues. The V end was cut by 0 bases, the J end by 10 bases, with 14 bases between. In DNA, the CDR3 is TGCGCCAGCAGCTTGGAAGGGGCTAAGGGGTCACCCCTCCACTTT. It yields the protein CASSLEGAKGSPLHF.

The chain couples TRBV5-1 to TRBJ2-3; 7 bases fit TRBD2. J was trimmed by 4 bases and V by 7 bases; bases with no gene match: 6. The CDR3 runs to 13 residues. Germline CDR1 and CDR2: SGHRS and YFSETQ. The CDR3 DNA reads TGCGCCAGCGGGAGGGCCGGGGCAGATACGCAGTATTTT. Translation: CASGRAGADTQYF.

V and J are TRBV7-2 and TRBJ2-3; no clear D. CDR3 size: 15 residues. Trimming removed 5 bases from V and 5 bases from J, with 17 bases in between. CDR1 is SGHTA, CDR2 FQGNSA, per germline. In DNA, the CDR3 is TGTGCCAGCAGCCCAGAGGCCAACCCTGGAGATACGCAGTATTTT. This encodes CASSPEANPGDTQYF.

V gene TRBV3-1 combines with J gene TRBJ2-3; 7 bases fit TRBD1. Germline CDR1 and CDR2: LGHDT and YNNKEL (reference sequence). The V and J ends lost 1 base and 6 bases, in that order; junction bases with no gene match: 7. The CDR3 spans 15 residues. This CDR3 reads CASSQAGTASDTQYF. The CDR3, as DNA: TGTGCCAGCAGCCAAGCCGGGACAGCCTCCGATACGCAGTATTTT.

The J gene is TRBJ1-2, the V gene TRBV6-5; D is possibly TRBD1 (5 bases). CDR1 is MNHEY, CDR2 SVGAGI, per germline. Trimming took 9 bases from V and 3 from J, leaving 14 bases between them. This CDR3 is 13 amino acids long. CDR3 nucleotide sequence: TGTGCCAGTTCTTACGGGACGGACTATGGCTACACCTTC. The encoded protein is CASSYGTDYGYTF.

This chain connects TRBV7-2 to TRBJ2-4; maybe TRBD1 (5 bases). The J call may be faulty, since TRBJ2-7 better matches the DNA end. The V gene's germline CDR1 is SGHTA and CDR2 FQGNSA. The CDR3 loop spans 14 amino acids. The CDR3 nucleotides read TGTGCCAGCAGCGACGACAGTTCGCACTACGAGCAGTACTTC. Translated: CASSDDSSHYEQYF.

V is TRBV5-6 and J is TRBJ1-2; D gene unclear. V lost 5 bases and J 3 bases, leaving 23 bases between the germline ends. The germline gives CDR1 SGHDT, CDR2 YYEEEE. This CDR3 is 17 amino acids long. The chain's CDR3 is CASRRALLGLADYGYTF. Here the CDR3 DNA reads TGTGCCAGCAGAAGAGCCCTTTTAGGTCTCGCGGACTATGGCTACACCTTC.

This chain joins TRBV29-1 and TRBJ2-1; maybe TRBD2 (5 bases). Trimming left V 0 bases short and J 8 bases short, with 17 bases between. Germline CDR1 and CDR2: SQVTM and ANQGSEA. The length of the CDR3 is 15 residues. The CDR3: CSVEDLLASRDEQFF. CDR3 DNA sequence: TGCAGCGTTGAAGATTTGTTGGCTAGCCGAGATGAGCAGTTCTTC.

V gene TRBV29-1 combines with J gene TRBJ2-7; the D gene is possibly TRBD1 (9 bases). The tail of the sequence fits TRBJ2-5 better, so the J call may be wrong. This CDR3 contains 17 residues. Germline CDR1 reads SQVTM; CDR2 reads ANQGSEA. DNA of the CDR3: TGCAGCGCTCCAGACAGGGGGAGCGGGAGAGGTTGGGAGACCCAGTACTTC. Its protein product is CSAPDRGSGRGWETQYF.

The chain couples TRBV30 to TRBJ2-6; 7 bases line up with TRBD1. The V and J ends lost 8 bases and 0 bases, in that order; junction bases with no gene match: 13. Germline CDR1 GTSNPN, CDR2 SVGIG (reference sequence). The CDR3 extends over 17 amino acids. CDR3 in DNA: TGTGCCCGGTTATCGGGACAGCTTCTCTCTGGGGCCAACGTCCTGACTTTC. This encodes CARLSGQLLSGANVLTF.

The chain uses TRBV15 and TRBJ2-7; D remains ambiguous. The germline gives CDR1 LNHNV, CDR2 YYDKDF (reference sequence). The CDR3 runs to 15 residues. The V gene lost 1 base and the J gene lost 1 base, with 11 bases spanning the gap. CDR3 sequence: CATSRGGPLSYEQYF. CDR3 DNA: TGTGCCACCAGCAGAGGTGGCCCGCTTTCCTACGAGCAGTACTTC.

This rearrangement joins TRBV20-1 to TRBJ2-1, with D uncertain. The germline V gene encodes CDR1 DFQATT and CDR2 SNEGSKA (reference sequence). The CDR3 spans 14 residues. Trimming took 1 base from V and 7 from J, leaving 14 bases between them. This chain's CDR3 is CSARVSASVNEQFF. The CDR3, as DNA: TGCAGTGCTAGAGTGTCTGCTTCTGTAAATGAGCAGTTCTTC.

The rearrangement links TRBV20-1 to TRBJ2-7; TRBD2 matches at 7 bases. CDR3 length: 14 amino acids. V was clipped by 0 bases and J by 7 bases; unmatched bases: 9. The V gene's germline CDR1 is DFQATT and CDR2 SNEGSKA (reference sequence). CDR3 nucleotides: TGCAGTGCTAGAGAAGAGGGAGGGCCTCGGGAGCAGTACTTC. Residues: CSAREEGGPREQYF.

The rearrangement joins TRBV4-1 to TRBJ1-5, with no clear D. V was shortened by 0 bases and J by 0 bases, with 3 bases between the two germline ends. There are 14 residues in the CDR3. Germline V gene sequence: CDR1 MGHRA, CDR2 YSYEKL. The CDR3 DNA is TGCGCCAGCAGCCAAGAAGATAGCAATCAGCCCCAGCATTTT. The encoded protein is CASSQEDSNQPQHF.

To note about this clonotype: One end of the junction varies from germline; a read error may be responsible. The CDR3 DNA reads TGTGCCAGCAGCTTACGCTTACCGGGGGCCAACGTCCCGACTTTC. The encoded protein is CASSLRLPGANVPTF. V gene TRBV7-2 combines with J gene TRBJ2-6; the D call may be TRBD1 or TRBD2 (6 bases each). In germline, CDR1 is SGHTA, CDR2 FQGNSA. The CDR3 has 15 residues.

The chain couples TRBV29-1 to TRBJ1-1; no clear D. V lost 3 bases and J 4 bases, leaving 6 bases between the germline ends. The CDR3 contains 11 residues. The germline V gene encodes CDR1 SQVTM and CDR2 ANQGSEA. For the CDR3, the DNA is TGCAGCGTTGAGCGGACCACTGAAGCTTTCTTT. It encodes CSVERTTEAFF.

The chain is built from TRBV5-1 and TRBJ2-4, with 11 bases that match TRBD2. CDR3 length: 16 residues. Losses at the gene ends were 0 bases for V and 13 bases for J; bases not matched to a gene: 12. CDR1 is SGHRS, CDR2 YFSETQ, per germline. DNA for the CDR3: TGCGCCAGCAGCTTGGATGTAACTAGCGGGAGAAGTGAGCAGTACTTC. Translated: CASSLDVTSGRSEQYF.

The V and J genes are TRBV4-2 and TRBJ2-1, with 9 bases aligning to TRBD2. Germline V gene sequence: CDR1 LGHNA, CDR2 YNFKEQ. V lost 1 base, J lost 4 bases, and 5 bases stayed unmatched. The CDR3 has 16 residues. CDR3: CASSQGVSGGYNEQFF. The CDR3 DNA reads TGTGCCAGCAGCCAAGGGGTTAGCGGGGGATACAATGAGCAGTTCTTC.

In this sample, this clonotype turned up a few times. This rearrangement joins TRBV29-1 to TRBJ2-7, with D possibly TRBD1 on 6 matching bases. Germline CDR1 SQVTM, CDR2 ANQGSEA. The CDR3 consists of 11 residues. The CDR3 region is CSGRDTNEQYF. The CDR3 DNA sequence: TGCAGTGGCCGGGACACAAACGAGCAGTACTTC.

The chain is built from TRBV5-1 and TRBJ2-7, with TRBD1 matching 7 bases. Germline-derived CDR1 and CDR2 are SGHRS and YFSETQ. J lost 5 bases, V lost 1 base, and 12 bases had no gene match. The CDR3 loop spans 16 amino acids. The CDR3 nucleotides are TGCGCCAGCAGCTTGTCCCTAAACAGGGGATCTAACGAGCAGTACTTC. This gives the protein CASSLSLNRGSNEQYF. The full variable domain, completed using reference TRBV5-1 and TRBJ2-7, is KAGVTQTPRYLIKTRGQQVTLSCSPISGHRSVSWYQQTPGQGLQFLFEYFSETQRNKGNFPGRFSGRQFSNSRSEMNVSTLELGDSALYLCASSLSLNRGSNEQYFGPGTRLTVT.

In nucleotides, the CDR3 is TGTGCCAGCAGTTTCGGACGCGCTGAAGCTTTCTTT. It encodes CASSFGRAEAFF. J is TRBJ1-1 and V is TRBV12-3 or TRBV12-4; D is ambiguous. The CDR3 is 12 amino acids. V shed 3 bases and J shed 6 bases, with 8 bases lying between them.